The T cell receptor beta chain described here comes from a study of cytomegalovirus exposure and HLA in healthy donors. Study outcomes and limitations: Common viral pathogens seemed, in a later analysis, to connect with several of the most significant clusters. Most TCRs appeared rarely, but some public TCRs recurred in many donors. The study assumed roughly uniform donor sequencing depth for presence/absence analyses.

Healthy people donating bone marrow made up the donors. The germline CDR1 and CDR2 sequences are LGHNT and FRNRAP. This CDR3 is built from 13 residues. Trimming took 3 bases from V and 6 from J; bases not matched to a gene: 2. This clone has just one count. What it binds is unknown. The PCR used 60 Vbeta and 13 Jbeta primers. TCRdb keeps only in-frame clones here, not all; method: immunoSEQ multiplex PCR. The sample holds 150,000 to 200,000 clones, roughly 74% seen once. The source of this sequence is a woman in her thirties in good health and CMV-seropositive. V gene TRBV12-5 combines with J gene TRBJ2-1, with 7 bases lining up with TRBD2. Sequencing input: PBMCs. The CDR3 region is CASGLSGANEQFF. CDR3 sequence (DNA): TGTGCTAGTGGTTTAAGCGGGGCCAATGAGCAGTTCTTC.